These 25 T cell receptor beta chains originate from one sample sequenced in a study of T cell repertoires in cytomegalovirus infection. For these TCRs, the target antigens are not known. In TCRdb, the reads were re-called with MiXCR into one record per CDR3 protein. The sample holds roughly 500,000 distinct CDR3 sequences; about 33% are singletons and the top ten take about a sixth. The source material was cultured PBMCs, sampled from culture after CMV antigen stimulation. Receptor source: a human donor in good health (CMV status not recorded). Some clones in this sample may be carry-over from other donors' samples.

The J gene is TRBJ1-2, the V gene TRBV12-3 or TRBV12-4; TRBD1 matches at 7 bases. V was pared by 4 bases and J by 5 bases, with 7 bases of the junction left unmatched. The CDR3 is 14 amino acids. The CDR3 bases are TGTGCCAGCAGTTCTTCAGGGGGAAGATATGGCTACACCTTC. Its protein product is CASSSSGGRYGYTF.

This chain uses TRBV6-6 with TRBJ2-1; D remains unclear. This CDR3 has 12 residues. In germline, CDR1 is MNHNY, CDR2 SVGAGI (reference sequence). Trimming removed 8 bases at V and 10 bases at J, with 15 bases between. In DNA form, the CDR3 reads TGTGCCAGCGATCTAACTCCCCGGGAGCAGTTCTTC. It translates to CASDLTPREQFF.

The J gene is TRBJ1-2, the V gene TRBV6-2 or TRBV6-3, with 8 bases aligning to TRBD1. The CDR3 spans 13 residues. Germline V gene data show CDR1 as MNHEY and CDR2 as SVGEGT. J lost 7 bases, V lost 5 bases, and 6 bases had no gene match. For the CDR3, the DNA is TGTGCCAGCAGTCTGATGGACAGGGTTGGCTACACCTTC. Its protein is CASSLMDRVGYTF.

CDR3 sequence (DNA): TGTGCCAGCAGTCGTCAAGGCCCGTGGACTGAAGCTTTCTTT. Residues: CASSRQGPWTEAFF. This chain joins TRBV27 and TRBJ1-1; D gene unclear. Trimming removed 5 bases at V and 5 bases at J, with 15 bases between. The CDR3 consists of 14 residues. From germline, CDR1 is MNHEY and CDR2 SMNVEV (reference sequence).

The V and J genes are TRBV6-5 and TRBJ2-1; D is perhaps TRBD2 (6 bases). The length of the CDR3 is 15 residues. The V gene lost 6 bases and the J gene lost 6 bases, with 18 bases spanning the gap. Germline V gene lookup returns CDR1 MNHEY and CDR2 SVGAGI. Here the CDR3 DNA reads TGTGCCAGCAGGGAGACTAGACCAACAAGCAATGAGCAGTTCTTC. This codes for CASRETRPTSNEQFF.

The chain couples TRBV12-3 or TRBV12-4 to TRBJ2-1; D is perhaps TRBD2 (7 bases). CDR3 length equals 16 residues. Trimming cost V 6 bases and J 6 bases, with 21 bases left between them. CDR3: CASSPYGGQVSNEQFF. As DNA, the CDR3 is TGTGCCAGCAGCCCATACGGGGGGCAAGTCTCCAATGAGCAGTTCTTC.

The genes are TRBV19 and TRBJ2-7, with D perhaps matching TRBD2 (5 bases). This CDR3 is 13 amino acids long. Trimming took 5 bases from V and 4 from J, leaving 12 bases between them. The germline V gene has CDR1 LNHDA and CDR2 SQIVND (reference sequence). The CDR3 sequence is CASSARRYYEQYF. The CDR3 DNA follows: TGTGCCAGTAGTGCACGGAGGTATTACGAGCAGTACTTC.

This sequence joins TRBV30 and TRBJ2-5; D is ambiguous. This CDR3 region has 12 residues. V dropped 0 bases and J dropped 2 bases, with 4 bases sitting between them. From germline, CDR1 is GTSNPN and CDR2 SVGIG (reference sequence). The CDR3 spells CAWSVRQETQYF. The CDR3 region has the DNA TGTGCCTGGAGTGTTAGACAAGAGACCCAGTACTTC.

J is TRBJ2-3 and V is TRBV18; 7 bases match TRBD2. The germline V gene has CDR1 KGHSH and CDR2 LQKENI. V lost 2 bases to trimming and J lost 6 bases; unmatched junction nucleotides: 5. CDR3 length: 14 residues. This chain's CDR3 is CASSPAGELDTQYF. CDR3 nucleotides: TGTGCCAGCTCACCAGCGGGAGAATTGGATACGCAGTATTTT. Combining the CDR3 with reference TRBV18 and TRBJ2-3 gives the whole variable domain NAGVMQNPRHLVRRRGQEARLRCSPMKGHSHVYWYRQLPEEGLKFMVYLQKENIIDESGMPKERFSAEFPKEGPSILRIQQVVRGDSAAYFCASSPAGELDTQYFGPGTRLTVL.

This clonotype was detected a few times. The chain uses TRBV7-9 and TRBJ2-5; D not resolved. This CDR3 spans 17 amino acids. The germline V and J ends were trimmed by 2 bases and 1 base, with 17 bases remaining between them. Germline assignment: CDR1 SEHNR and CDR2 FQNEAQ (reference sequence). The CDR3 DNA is TGTGCCAGCAGCTTACTTGATTCCGGGCCGGGCCAAGAGACCCAGTACTTC. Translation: CASSLLDSGPGQETQYF.

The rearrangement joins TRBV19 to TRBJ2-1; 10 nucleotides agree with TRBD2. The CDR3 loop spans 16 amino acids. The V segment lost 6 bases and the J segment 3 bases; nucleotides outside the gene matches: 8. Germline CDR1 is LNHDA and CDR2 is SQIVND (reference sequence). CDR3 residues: CASRNLSGRGYNEQFF. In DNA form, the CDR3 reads TGTGCCAGTAGAAACTTAAGCGGGAGGGGCTACAATGAGCAGTTCTTC.

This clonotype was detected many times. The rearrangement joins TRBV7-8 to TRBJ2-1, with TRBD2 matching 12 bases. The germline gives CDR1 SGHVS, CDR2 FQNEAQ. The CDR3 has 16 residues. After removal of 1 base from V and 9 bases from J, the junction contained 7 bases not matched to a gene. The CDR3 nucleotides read TGTGCCAGCAGCTTAGGAGGACTAGCGGGACGGGGTGAGCAGTTCTTC. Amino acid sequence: CASSLGGLAGRGEQFF.

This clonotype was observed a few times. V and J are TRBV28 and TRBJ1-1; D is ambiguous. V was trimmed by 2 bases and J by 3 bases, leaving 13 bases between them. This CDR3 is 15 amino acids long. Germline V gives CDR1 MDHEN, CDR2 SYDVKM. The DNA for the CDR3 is TGTGCCAGCAGTTTACTAGTGGCGTCCTACACTGAAGCTTTCTTT. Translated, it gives CASSLLVASYTEAFF.

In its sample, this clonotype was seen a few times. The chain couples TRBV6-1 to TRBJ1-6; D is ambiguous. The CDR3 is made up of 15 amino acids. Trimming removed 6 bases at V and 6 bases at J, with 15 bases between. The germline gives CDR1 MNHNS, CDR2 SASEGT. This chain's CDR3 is CASSPQVGSNSPLHF. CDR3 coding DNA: TGTGCCAGCAGCCCCCAAGTGGGGAGTAATTCACCCCTCCACTTT.

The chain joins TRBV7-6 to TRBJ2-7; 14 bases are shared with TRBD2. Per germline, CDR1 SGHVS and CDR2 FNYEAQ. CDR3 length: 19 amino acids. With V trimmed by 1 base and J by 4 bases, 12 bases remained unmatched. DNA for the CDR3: TGTGCCAGCAGCTTAGGAGGGCTGGGACTAGCGGGAGTAGGGTACGAGCAGTACTTC. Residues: CASSLGGLGLAGVGYEQYF.

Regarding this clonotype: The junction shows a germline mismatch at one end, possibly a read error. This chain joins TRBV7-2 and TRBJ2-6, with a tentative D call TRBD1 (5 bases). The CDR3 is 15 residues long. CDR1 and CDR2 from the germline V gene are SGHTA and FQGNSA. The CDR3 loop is CASSPMVSGAYVLTF. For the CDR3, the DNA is TGTGCCAGCAGCCCAATGGTGTCTGGGGCCTACGTCCTGACTTTC.

CDR3 nucleotides: TGTGCCAGCAGCTACTTAAAAGGGGACCACAATGAGCAGTTCTTC. It specifies CASSYLKGDHNEQFF. J is TRBJ2-1 and V is TRBV11-2, with D perhaps being TRBD1 or TRBD2 (5 bases each). Trimming left V 4 bases short and J 5 bases short, with 15 bases between. The CDR3 contains 15 residues. Germline CDR1 SGHAT, CDR2 FQNNGV.

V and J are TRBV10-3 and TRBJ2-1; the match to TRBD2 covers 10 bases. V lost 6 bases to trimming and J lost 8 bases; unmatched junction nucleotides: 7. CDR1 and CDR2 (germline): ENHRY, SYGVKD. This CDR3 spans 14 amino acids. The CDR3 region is CAIRLAGVIDEQFF. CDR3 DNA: TGTGCCATCAGGCTAGCGGGAGTTATTGATGAGCAGTTCTTC.

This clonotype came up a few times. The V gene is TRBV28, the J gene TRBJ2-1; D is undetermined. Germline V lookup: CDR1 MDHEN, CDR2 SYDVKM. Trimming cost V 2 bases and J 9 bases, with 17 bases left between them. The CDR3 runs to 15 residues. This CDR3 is CASSLIAALRSEQFF. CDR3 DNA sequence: TGTGCCAGCAGTTTAATCGCAGCCCTTCGAAGTGAGCAGTTCTTC.

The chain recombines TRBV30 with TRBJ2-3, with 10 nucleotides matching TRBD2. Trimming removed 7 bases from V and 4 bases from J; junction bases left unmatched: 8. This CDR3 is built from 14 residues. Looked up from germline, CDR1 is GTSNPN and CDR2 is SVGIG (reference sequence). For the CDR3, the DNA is TGTGCCTTCAGGCCTAGCGGGAGAGCAGATACGCAGTATTTT. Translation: CAFRPSGRADTQYF.

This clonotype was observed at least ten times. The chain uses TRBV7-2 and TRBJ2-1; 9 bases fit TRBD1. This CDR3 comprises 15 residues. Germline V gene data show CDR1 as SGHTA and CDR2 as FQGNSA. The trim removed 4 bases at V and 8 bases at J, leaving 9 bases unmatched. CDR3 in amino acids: CASSSRAGQGYEQFF. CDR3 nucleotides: TGTGCCAGCAGCTCTAGGGCGGGACAGGGCTATGAGCAGTTCTTC.

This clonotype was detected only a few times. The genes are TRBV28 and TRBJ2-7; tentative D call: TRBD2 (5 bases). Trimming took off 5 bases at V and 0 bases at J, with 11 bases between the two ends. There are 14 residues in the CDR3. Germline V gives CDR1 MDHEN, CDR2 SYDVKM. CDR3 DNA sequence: TGTGCCAGCAGTGCGTATCGGGGCTCCTACGAGCAGTACTTC. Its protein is CASSAYRGSYEQYF.

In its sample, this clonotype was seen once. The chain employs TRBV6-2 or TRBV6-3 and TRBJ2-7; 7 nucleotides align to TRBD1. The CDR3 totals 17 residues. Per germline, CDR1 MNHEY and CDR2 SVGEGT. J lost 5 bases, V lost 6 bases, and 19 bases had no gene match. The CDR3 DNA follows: TGTGCCAGCAGGCCGGACAGGTCACCTATCACGAGCGACGAGCAGTACTTC. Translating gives CASRPDRSPITSDEQYF.

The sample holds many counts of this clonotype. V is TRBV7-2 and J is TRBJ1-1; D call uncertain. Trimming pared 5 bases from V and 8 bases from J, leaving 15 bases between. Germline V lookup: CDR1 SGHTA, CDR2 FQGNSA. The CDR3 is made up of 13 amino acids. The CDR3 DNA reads TGTGCCAGCAGCGACGGTAGAGGTTTGGAAGCTTTCTTT. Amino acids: CASSDGRGLEAFF.

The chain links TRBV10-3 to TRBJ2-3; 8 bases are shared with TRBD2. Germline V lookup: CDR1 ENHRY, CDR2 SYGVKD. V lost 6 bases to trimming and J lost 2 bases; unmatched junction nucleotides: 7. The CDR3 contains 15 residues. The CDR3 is CAIRRGLESTDTQYF. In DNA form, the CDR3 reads TGTGCCATCAGACGGGGACTAGAGTCCACAGATACGCAGTATTTT.